The entry that follows covers one TCR beta chain sequence. What it recognizes is unknown. Healthy donors of bone marrow made up the group. The PCR had 60 Vbeta and 13 Jbeta primers. Assay: immunoSEQ multiplex PCR; the TCRdb copy retains only in-frame clones and omits some. The data contain over 250,000 clones, more than 80% of them seen just once; the ten biggest clones take up 3.5% to 4%. This sample was taken from a study of cytomegalovirus exposure and HLA in healthy donors. Whole-study results and caveats: The authors confirmed in vitro that a few CMV-associated chains were specific for CMV antigens. With further analysis later on, most CMV-associated TCR beta chains appeared HLA-restricted. It was reported in a later analysis that an Asian-associated ancestry cluster showed fewer N-insertions than the roughly 710-donor mean.

CDR3 length equals 14 residues. V shed 4 bases and J 2 bases; nucleotides not matched to a gene: 5. CDR1 SGHTA and CDR2 FQGTGA come from the germline V gene. The sample was PBMCs. V usage is TRBV7-3 and J usage is TRBJ2-7; the match to TRBD1 covers 7 bases. This receptor was taken from a man aged 40-55 years in good health and CMV-seropositive. CDR3 nucleotides: TGTGCCAGCAGCTCACAGGGGCGCCCCTACGAGCAGTACTTC. Amino acids: CASSSQGRPYEQYF.